Listed here are 27 T cell receptor beta chains from one sample, sequenced in a study of chemoradiotherapy in HPV16-positive cancers. Some clones are missing from TCRdb's copy, which holds only in-frame ones; the method was immunoSEQ multiplex PCR. The sample shows just under 1,500 clones, 85% to 95% of them seen only once. The sample in question was tumor tissue, obtained from a patient who underwent chemoradiotherapy. Receptors were obtained from a human donor with HPV-associated anogenital cancer.

J is TRBJ1-3 and V is TRBV25-1; D gene uncertain. Germline V gene data show CDR1 as MGHDK and CDR2 as SYGVNS. V was cut by 11 bases and J by 8 bases, with 7 bases left in between. The CDR3 consists of 9 residues. The CDR3 DNA sequence: TGTGCCCGACCGGACACCATATATTTT. This codes for CARPDTIYF. The full variable domain, in which reference TRBV25-1 and TRBJ1-3 provide the parts outside the CDR3, is EADIYQTPRYLVIGTGKKITLECSQTMGHDKMYWYQQDPGMELHLIHYSYGVNSTEKGDLSSESTVSRIRTEHFPLTLESARPSHTSQYLCARPDTIYFGEGSWLTVV.

This chain links TRBV2 with TRBJ2-3, with D unresolved. CDR3 length: 15 amino acids. Germline V lookup: CDR1 SNHLY, CDR2 FYNNEI. CDR3: CVPTQTPVGTDTQYF. The CDR3 bases are TGTGTCCCGACCCAGACTCCCGTCGGCACAGATACGCAGTATTTT.

This chain connects TRBV7-8 to TRBJ1-5; 11 nucleotides align to TRBD1. The CDR3 totals 15 residues. Losses at the gene ends were 5 bases for V and 3 bases for J; bases not matched to a gene: 3. CDR1 SGHVS and CDR2 FQNEAQ come from the germline V gene. CDR3 sequence: CASSRTGGNNQPQHF. CDR3 nucleotides: TGTGCCAGCAGCCGGACAGGGGGCAACAATCAGCCCCAGCATTTT.

V gene TRBV4-1 combines with J gene TRBJ2-6; perhaps TRBD2 as D (6 bases). CDR1 is MGHRA and CDR2 is YSYEKL in the germline V gene. Between the trimmed V and J ends, which lost 4 bases and 3 bases, there was a span of 10 bases. This CDR3 comprises 15 residues. CDR3 sequence reads: CASSLWGGGANVLTF. CDR3 nucleotide sequence: TGCGCCAGCAGCCTCTGGGGAGGTGGGGCCAACGTCCTGACTTTC.

V is TRBV19 and J is TRBJ2-7; D may be TRBD2 (6 bases). CDR1 is LNHDA and CDR2 is SQIVND in the germline V gene (reference sequence). The CDR3 length is 15 residues. Trimming pared 5 bases from V and 5 bases from J, leaving 19 bases between. CDR3 in amino acids: CASSSHGTGGNEQYF. CDR3 nucleotide sequence: TGTGCCAGTAGTTCCCACGGGACCGGAGGGAACGAGCAGTACTTC.

This sequence joins TRBV7-6 and TRBJ1-1; D ambiguous. The CDR3 spans 12 residues. Germline lookup yields CDR1 SGHVS and CDR2 FNYEAQ. V was trimmed by 5 bases and J by 6 bases, leaving 10 bases between them. CDR3: CASSHLSSEAFF. CDR3 nucleotide sequence: TGTGCCAGCAGCCATTTATCCTCTGAAGCTTTCTTT.

V is TRBV7-6 and J is TRBJ2-5, with no clear D. Trimming took 7 bases from V and 4 from J, leaving 19 bases between them. Germline CDR1 is SGHVS and CDR2 is FNYEAQ. This CDR3 is 15 amino acids long. The CDR3 DNA follows: TGTGCCAGCACGAGAATGGTCCGAGATGGAGAGACCCAGTACTTC. It is translated as CASTRMVRDGETQYF.

The rearrangement joins TRBV5-1 to TRBJ2-1, with D possibly being TRBD1 (6 bases). Per the germline V gene, CDR1 is SGHRS and CDR2 is YFSETQ. The V end was cut by 4 bases, the J end by 6 bases, with 11 bases between. CDR3 length: 13 residues. Written as DNA, the CDR3 is TGCGCCAGCAGCCGGACAGATGTCAATGAGCAGTTCTTC. Its translation is CASSRTDVNEQFF.

V and J are TRBV28 and TRBJ2-7; D is unclear. CDR3 length: 14 amino acids. Trimming took off 5 bases at V and 2 bases at J, with 13 bases between the two ends. In germline, CDR1 is MDHEN, CDR2 SYDVKM. The CDR3 nucleotides read TGTGCCAGCAGTCTTCGGGCGGTCCCCTACGAGCAGTACTTC. It yields the protein CASSLRAVPYEQYF. The whole variable domain, filled in from reference TRBV28 and TRBJ2-7, reads DVKVTQSSRYLVKRTGEKVFLECVQDMDHENMFWYRQDPGLGLRLIYFSYDVKMKEKGDIPEGYSVSREKKERFSLILESASTNQTSMYLCASSLRAVPYEQYFGPGTRLTVT.

The rearrangement uses TRBV28 and TRBJ2-5, with D unclear. CDR1 is MDHEN and CDR2 is SYDVKM in the germline V gene. CDR3 length: 13 amino acids. V lost 4 bases and J lost 4, with 10 bases in between. The CDR3 sequence is CASSSPALETQYF. The CDR3 nucleotides read TGTGCCAGCAGTTCCCCAGCGCTAGAGACCCAGTACTTC.

V usage is TRBV9 and J usage is TRBJ2-3; D is possibly TRBD2 (6 bases). V lost 0 bases and J 0 bases, leaving 14 bases between the germline ends. This CDR3 has 17 residues. Germline-derived CDR1 and CDR2 are SGDLS and YYNGEE. In DNA, the CDR3 is TGTGCCAGCAGCGTAGCCCCCAGTGGGGGGAGCACAGATACGCAGTATTTT. Residues: CASSVAPSGGSTDTQYF.

The CDR3 DNA is TGTGCCAGCTTAAAGGCAGGGACAGTCTACAATGAGCAGTTCTTC. This sequence encodes CASLKAGTVYNEQFF. The J gene is TRBJ2-1, the V gene TRBV28, with TRBD1 matching 7 bases. CDR1 is MDHEN, CDR2 SYDVKM, per germline. The CDR3 runs to 15 residues. The V gene end was trimmed by 8 bases and the J gene end by 3 bases; junction bases not matched to a gene: 10. Based on the CDR3 plus reference TRBV28 and TRBJ2-1, the full variable domain is DVKVTQSSRYLVKRTGEKVFLECVQDMDHENMFWYRQDPGLGLRLIYFSYDVKMKEKGDIPEGYSVSREKKERFSLILESASTNQTSMYLCASLKAGTVYNEQFFGPGTRLTVL.

J is TRBJ1-5 and V is TRBV19; the D is unclear. With 2 bases removed from V and 0 bases from J, the gap between germline ends came to 8 bases. This CDR3 has 15 amino acids. Germline V gene data show CDR1 as LNHDA and CDR2 as SQIVND (reference sequence). The CDR3 spells CASSIKSASNQPQHF. Written as DNA, the CDR3 is TGTGCCAGTAGTATAAAATCAGCTAGCAATCAGCCCCAGCATTTT. Supplemented by reference TRBV19 and TRBJ1-5, the full variable domain reads DGGITQSPKYLFRKEGQNVTLSCEQNLNHDAMYWYRQDPGQGLRLIYYSQIVNDFQKGDIAEGYSVSREKKESFPLTVTSAQKNPTAFYLCASSIKSASNQPQHFGDGTRLSIL.

The rearrangement joins TRBV6-1 to TRBJ1-5, with 9 bases fitting TRBD1. Trimming removed 4 bases from V and 3 bases from J; junction bases left unmatched: 1. The V gene's germline CDR1 is MNHNS and CDR2 SASEGT. The CDR3 has 14 amino acids. The CDR3 sequence: CASSGTGDNQPQHF. The CDR3 DNA sequence: TGTGCCAGCAGTGGGACAGGGGACAATCAGCCCCAGCATTTT.

The chain employs TRBV5-1 and TRBJ2-1, with unresolved D. The ends were cut back, 3 bases at V and 6 bases at J, with 13 bases in the middle. Germline CDR1 SGHRS, CDR2 YFSETQ. This CDR3 region has 14 residues. The CDR3 bases are TGCGCCAGCAGCTCCCGGACCATAGCCAATGAGCAGTTCTTC. It is translated as CASSSRTIANEQFF.

This rearrangement joins TRBV5-1 to TRBJ2-5; D may be TRBD1 (6 bases). Germline CDR1 is SGHRS and CDR2 is YFSETQ. The germline V and J ends were trimmed by 4 bases and 6 bases, with 13 bases remaining between them. The CDR3 consists of 13 residues. CDR3 sequence (DNA): TGCGCCAGCAGCCTTAGCAGGGGTCAGACCCAGTACTTC. This encodes CASSLSRGQTQYF.

V and J are TRBV6-1 and TRBJ1-5; D may be TRBD1 (5 bases). The V end lost 8 bases, the J end lost 4 bases, and 18 bases lay between the germline ends. Germline CDR1 and CDR2: MNHNS and SASEGT. The CDR3 has 15 residues. CDR3 DNA: TGTGCCAGCCATTGGGGGAGCCCCGCGAATCAGCCCCAGCATTTT. Residues: CASHWGSPANQPQHF.

The V gene is TRBV28, the J gene TRBJ2-2; D is unclear. This CDR3 has 15 residues. V lost 7 bases to trimming and J lost 2 bases, with 14 bases between them. The germline gives CDR1 MDHEN, CDR2 SYDVKM. DNA of the CDR3: TGTGCCAGCACCCCTCCAAGTTTCAACACCGGGGAGCTGTTTTTT. This encodes CASTPPSFNTGELFF.

J is TRBJ2-7 and V is TRBV27; TRBD2 might be the D (6 bases). The CDR3 is 14 amino acids. Germline V gives CDR1 MNHEY, CDR2 SMNVEV (reference sequence). Trimming took off 6 bases at V and 3 bases at J, with 15 bases between the two ends. Written as DNA, the CDR3 is TGTGCCAGCAGGGAGAGTGGGACTGACTACGAGCAGTACTTC. This encodes CASRESGTDYEQYF.

The J gene is TRBJ2-1, the V gene TRBV6-1; 7 bases line up with TRBD2. The CDR3 is made up of 16 amino acids. CDR1 MNHNS and CDR2 SASEGT come from the germline V gene. V was pared by 4 bases and J by 2 bases, with 8 bases of the junction left unmatched. CDR3 DNA: TGTGCCAGCAGTGTATGGACTAGTGGAACCTACAATGAGCAGTTCTTC. Translated: CASSVWTSGTYNEQFF.

The chain recombines TRBV6-5 with TRBJ2-1, with TRBD1 as a possible D gene (6 bases). This CDR3 has 14 residues. CDR1 MNHEY and CDR2 SVGAGI come from the germline V gene. V lost 3 bases, J lost 2 bases, and 8 bases lay in between. CDR3 in amino acids: CASSYRTAYNEQFF. The DNA of the CDR3 is TGTGCCAGCAGTTATAGGACAGCCTACAATGAGCAGTTCTTC.

The chain employs TRBV5-1 and TRBJ1-1; D not certain. The V gene's germline CDR1 is SGHRS and CDR2 YFSETQ. The length of the CDR3 is 13 residues. The germline V and J ends were trimmed by 0 bases and 3 bases, with 6 bases remaining between them. The CDR3 spells CASSLARHTEAFF. The CDR3 nucleotides read TGCGCCAGCAGCTTGGCAAGACACACTGAAGCTTTCTTT.

The sample holds one count of this clone. This chain joins TRBV2 and TRBJ1-1; 9 bases align to TRBD1. Per germline, CDR1 SNHLY and CDR2 FYNNEI. The CDR3 consists of 11 residues. Germline trimming cut 8 bases from V and 11 bases from J; bases unmatched to any gene: 6. This CDR3 is CASSTGGSAFF. DNA of the CDR3: TGTGCCAGCTCGACAGGGGGGAGCGCTTTCTTT.

This clone was recorded a few times. This chain connects TRBV29-1 to TRBJ1-2; 8 nucleotides match TRBD1. The CDR3 contains 13 residues. Germline CDR1 SQVTM, CDR2 ANQGSEA. Germline trimming cut 6 bases from V and 4 bases from J; bases unmatched to any gene: 7. CDR3 in amino acids: CSVLGQGIYGYTF. DNA of the CDR3: TGCAGCGTACTCGGACAGGGCATCTATGGCTACACCTTC. The complete variable domain, with remaining parts taken from reference TRBV29-1 and TRBJ1-2, reads SAVISQKPSRDICQRGTSLTIQCQVDSQVTMMFWYRQQPGQSLTLIATANQGSEATYESGFVIDKFPISRPNLTFSTLTVSNMSPEDSSIYLCSVLGQGIYGYTFGSGTRLTVV.

Here the CDR3 DNA reads TGTGCCAGCAGCTTGGACAGGGCTTACGAGCAGTACTTC. Translated, it gives CASSLDRAYEQYF. The rearrangement joins TRBV7-2 to TRBJ2-5, with 8 bases matching TRBD1. Matching the DNA end better, TRBJ2-7 makes the J call doubtful. This CDR3 has 13 amino acids. Germline loops: CDR1 SGHTA, CDR2 FQGNSA.

The chain uses TRBV27 and TRBJ2-1; 12 bases map to TRBD1. The germline V gene has CDR1 MNHEY and CDR2 SMNVEV (reference sequence). J lost 11 bases, V lost 5 bases, and 10 bases had no gene match. CDR3 length: 15 amino acids. The DNA for the CDR3 is TGTGCCAGCAGTGCGGGGACAGGGGGCGTCAGGCAGCAGTTCTTC. Translated: CASSAGTGGVRQQFF.

V gene TRBV28 combines with J gene TRBJ2-5; D is undetermined. The end of the DNA aligns better with TRBJ2-7, so the J call may be wrong. In germline, CDR1 is MDHEN, CDR2 SYDVKM. The CDR3 runs 11 residues. CDR3 bases: TGTGCCAGCAGTGCTCACTACGAGCAGTACTTC. Translated: CASSAHYEQYF.